One sample yielded the 18 T cell receptor beta chains listed below, sequenced in a study of cytomegalovirus exposure and HLA in healthy donors. PCR amplification relied on 60 Vbeta primers (plus 13 Jbeta primers). Method: immunoSEQ multiplex PCR; TCRdb's copy keeps in-frame clones and lacks some. Seen here are 110,000 to 150,000 clones, about 72% observed once, and the top ten hold 2.1%. Sequenced sample: PBMCs. These receptors came from a man in his forties in good health and CMV-seronegative.

Only one count was recorded for this clone. The chain combines TRBV9 with TRBJ2-7; 9 positions agree with TRBD1. The junction had 5 bases not matched to a gene; V was cut back by 4 bases and J by 3 bases. The CDR3 runs 14 residues. CDR1 and CDR2 (germline): SGDLS, YYNGEE. For the CDR3, the DNA is TGTGCCAGCAGCAAGGGACAGGGTGTCTACGAGCAGTACTTC. It specifies CASSKGQGVYEQYF.

The chain carries TRBV5-8 and TRBJ2-7, with D maybe TRBD2 (5 bases). V was clipped by 6 bases and J by 0 bases, with 16 bases between them. The V gene's germline CDR1 is SGHTS and CDR2 YDEGEE. The CDR3 has 15 amino acids. CDR3 loop: CASTPRAVASYEQYF. The CDR3 DNA sequence: TGTGCCAGCACCCCCCGAGCGGTGGCCTCCTACGAGCAGTACTTC. Based on the CDR3 plus reference TRBV5-8 and TRBJ2-7, the full variable domain is EAGVTQSPTHLIKTRGQQATLRCSPISGHTSVYWYQQALGLGLQFLLWYDEGEERNRGNFPPRFSGRQFPNYSSELNVNALELEDSALYLCASTPRAVASYEQYFGPGTRLTVT.

The V gene is TRBV18, the J gene TRBJ1-1; the D gene is possibly TRBD1 (5 bases). CDR1 is KGHSH and CDR2 is LQKENI in the germline V gene. The V end lost 1 base, the J end lost 1 base, and 7 bases lay between the germline ends. The length of the CDR3 is 14 residues. Written as DNA, the CDR3 is TGTGCCAGCTCACCACTAGGGGAGAACACTGAAGCTTTCTTT. This encodes CASSPLGENTEAFF.

The chain combines TRBV6-5 with TRBJ2-7, with TRBD1 identical over 10 bases. Germline CDR1 reads MNHEY; CDR2 reads SVGAGI. The V and J ends lost 0 bases and 3 bases, in that order; junction bases with no gene match: 2. The CDR3 runs 15 residues. The CDR3: CASSYSGQGSYEQYF. As DNA, the CDR3 is TGTGCCAGCAGTTACTCGGGACAGGGGAGCTACGAGCAGTACTTC.

The chain couples TRBV25-1 to TRBJ1-1, with 8 bases aligning to TRBD1. Germline values: CDR1 MGHDK, CDR2 SYGVNS. Losses at the gene ends were 6 bases for V and 6 bases for J; bases not matched to a gene: 9. The CDR3 has 14 amino acids. The CDR3 sequence is CASRMDREIPEAFF. In DNA, the CDR3 is TGTGCCAGCAGGATGGACAGGGAGATTCCTGAAGCTTTCTTT.

This clone was seen a handful of times. The chain employs TRBV5-8 and TRBJ1-1, with D maybe TRBD1 (6 bases). V was cut by 4 bases and J by 4 bases, with 17 bases left in between. CDR1 and CDR2 from the germline V gene are SGHTS and YDEGEE. This CDR3 has 15 amino acids. DNA of the CDR3: TGTGCCAGCAGCCGTTGGGGGCAAGGGCTCACTGAAGCTTTCTTT. The encoded protein is CASSRWGQGLTEAFF.

This clone was counted between two and nine times. V usage is TRBV4-1 and J usage is TRBJ2-1; TRBD2 agrees at 13 bases. Per germline, CDR1 MGHRA and CDR2 YSYEKL. V lost 1 base, J lost 8 bases, and 5 bases stayed unmatched. The CDR3 contains 16 residues. The CDR3 region has the DNA TGCGCCAGCAGCCAAGGACTAGCGGGAGGTTGGGATGAGCAGTTCTTC. This encodes CASSQGLAGGWDEQFF.

This clone was detected once. This chain joins TRBV11-2 and TRBJ1-2; the D gene is possibly TRBD1 (5 bases). This CDR3 has 15 amino acids. Trimming stripped 1 base from V and 4 bases from J, with 13 bases between. CDR1 is SGHAT, CDR2 FQNNGV, per germline. In DNA form, the CDR3 reads TGTGCCAGCAGCTTAGCCCCAGGGCTCGCCTATGGCTACACCTTC. The encoded protein is CASSLAPGLAYGYTF.

The rearrangement uses TRBV5-6 and TRBJ2-7; 10 bases map to TRBD2. With V trimmed by 5 bases and J by 7 bases, 12 bases remained unmatched. Germline loops: CDR1 SGHDT, CDR2 YYEEEE. CDR3 length equals 15 residues. CDR3 residues: CASSPLAGYRGEQYF. The DNA of the CDR3 is TGTGCCAGCAGTCCACTAGCGGGATATCGGGGAGAGCAGTACTTC.

The chain recombines TRBV18 with TRBJ2-3, with TRBD2 matching 9 bases. This CDR3 comprises 18 residues. The germline V gene encodes CDR1 KGHSH and CDR2 LQKENI. The V gene end was trimmed by 0 bases and the J gene end by 0 bases; junction bases not matched to a gene: 7. This chain's CDR3 is CASSPPSSGAPSTDTQYF. The CDR3 bases are TGTGCCAGCTCACCACCGTCTAGCGGGGCTCCCAGCACAGATACGCAGTATTTT.

V and J are TRBV6-1 and TRBJ1-1; D is uncertain. With 3 bases removed from V and 3 bases from J, the gap between germline ends came to 11 bases. Germline loops: CDR1 MNHNS, CDR2 SASEGT. This CDR3 is 14 amino acids long. The CDR3 region is CASSDIQRDTEAFF. Written as DNA, the CDR3 is TGTGCCAGCAGTGATATACAGAGGGACACTGAAGCTTTCTTT.

The sample holds a few counts of this clone. The chain joins TRBV12-5 to TRBJ1-3; TRBD1 agrees at 7 bases. The CDR3 is 14 amino acids. Losses at the gene ends were 6 bases for V and 2 bases for J; bases not matched to a gene: 4. CDR1 and CDR2 (germline): LGHNT, FRNRAP. CDR3 sequence: CASGLTGTGNTIYF. For the CDR3, the DNA is TGTGCTAGTGGATTGACAGGGACTGGAAACACCATATATTTT.

The V gene is TRBV30, the J gene TRBJ1-2, with 10 bases that match TRBD1. Germline values: CDR1 GTSNPN, CDR2 SVGIG (reference sequence). V lost 8 bases, J lost 8 bases, and 23 bases stayed unmatched. CDR3 length: 17 residues. The CDR3 region has the DNA TGTGCCCCGATCAGCCAAGGGACAGGGGATCCCCCCCGGGGCTACACCTTC. This codes for CAPISQGTGDPPRGYTF.

The rearrangement links TRBV5-4 to TRBJ1-4, with 11 bases identical to TRBD1. CDR3 size: 14 residues. J lost 10 bases, V lost 4 bases, and 6 bases had no gene match. Germline V gene sequence: CDR1 SGHNT, CDR2 YYREEE (reference sequence). CDR3 bases: TGTGCCAGCAGCCAGGGACAGGGGGGAAGAAAACTGTTTTTT. Translated, it gives CASSQGQGGRKLFF.

In regard to this clone: One end of the junction varies from germline; a read error may be responsible. The chain carries TRBV2 and TRBJ1-6, with 9 bases that match TRBD1. This CDR3 contains 15 residues. Germline CDR1 reads SNHLY; CDR2 reads FYNNEI. In nucleotides, the CDR3 is TGTGCCAGCACTGAACAGGGGGCAGAATATTCACCCCTCCACTTT. Its translation is CASTEQGAEYSPLHF.

This chain links TRBV2 with TRBJ2-7, with D possibly TRBD1 on 5 matching bases. CDR3 length equals 12 residues. Germline lookup yields CDR1 SNHLY and CDR2 FYNNEI. Trimming took 5 bases from V and 4 from J, leaving 9 bases between them. The CDR3 sequence: CASSRQQYEQYF. CDR3 nucleotide sequence: TGTGCCAGCAGTCGACAGCAATACGAGCAGTACTTC.

The rearrangement links TRBV4-3 to TRBJ2-7, with D hard to call. Trimming stripped 1 base from V and 2 bases from J, with 18 bases between. Germline loops: CDR1 LGHNA, CDR2 YSLEER. The CDR3 is 17 residues long. CDR3 amino acids: CASSQAPVQTPPYEQYF. The DNA of the CDR3 is TGCGCCAGCAGCCAAGCCCCAGTGCAAACCCCCCCCTACGAGCAGTACTTC.

The rearrangement uses TRBV4-1 and TRBJ2-2, with D uncertain. Trimming pared 2 bases from V and 5 bases from J, leaving 6 bases between. The CDR3 spans 13 residues. Per germline, CDR1 MGHRA and CDR2 YSYEKL. The CDR3 region is CASSQTGTGELFF. CDR3 nucleotide sequence: TGCGCCAGCAGCCAAACGGGTACCGGGGAGCTGTTTTTT.